Only a few counts were recorded for the clone carrying this T cell receptor (beta chain). In the authors' workflow: Reference gene primer amplification gave nucleated cell count estimates. Sequencing used immunoSEQ multiplex PCR; TCRdb keeps in-frame clones, though not all of them. That table supplies the V and J calls and clone size; D and trimming were determined from the DNA. The table includes around 200,000 clones, around 85% detected once. The data are from a study of blood T cell repertoires in COVID-19. The overall study: There were acute and convalescent COVID-19 samples, and they came from the United States, Italy and Spain.

Trimming shortened V by 8 bases and J by 2 bases, and 15 bases separated the two germline ends. This CDR3 contains 14 residues. Germline-derived CDR1 and CDR2 are MDHEN and SYDVKM. This clonotype was sampled from a human donor with active or convalescent COVID-19. The donor label of this sample is uncertain. Sequenced sample: peripheral blood. The chain combines TRBV28 with TRBJ1-1; D gene uncertain. For the CDR3, the DNA is TGTGCCAGCTACGACGGGAGGCGAAACACTGAAGCTTTCTTT. Translating gives CASYDGRRNTEAFF.